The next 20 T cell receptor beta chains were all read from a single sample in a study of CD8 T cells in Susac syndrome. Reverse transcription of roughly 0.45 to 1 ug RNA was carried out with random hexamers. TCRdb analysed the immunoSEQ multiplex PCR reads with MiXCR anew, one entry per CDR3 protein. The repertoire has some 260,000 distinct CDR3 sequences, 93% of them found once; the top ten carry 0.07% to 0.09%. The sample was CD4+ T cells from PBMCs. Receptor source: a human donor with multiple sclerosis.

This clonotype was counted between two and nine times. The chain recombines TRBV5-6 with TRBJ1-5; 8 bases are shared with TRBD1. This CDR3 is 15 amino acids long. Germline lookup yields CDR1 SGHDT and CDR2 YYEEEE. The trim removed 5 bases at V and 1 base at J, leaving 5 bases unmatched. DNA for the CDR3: TGTGCCAGCAGTCCAGGGGGCAGGAGCAATCAGCCCCAGCATTTT. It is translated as CASSPGGRSNQPQHF.

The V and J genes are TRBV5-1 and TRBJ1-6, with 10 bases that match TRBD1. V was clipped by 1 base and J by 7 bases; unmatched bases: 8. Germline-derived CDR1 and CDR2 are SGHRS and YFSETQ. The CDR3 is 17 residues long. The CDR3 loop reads CASSLTQPGQGNSPLHF. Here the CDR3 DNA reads TGCGCCAGCAGCTTGACCCAACCGGGACAGGGGAATTCACCCCTCCACTTT.

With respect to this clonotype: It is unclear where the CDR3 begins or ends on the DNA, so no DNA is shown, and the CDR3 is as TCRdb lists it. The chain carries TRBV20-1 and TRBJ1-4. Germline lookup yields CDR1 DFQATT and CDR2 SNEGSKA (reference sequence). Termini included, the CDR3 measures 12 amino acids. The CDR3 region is CSADPMVKNCFF.

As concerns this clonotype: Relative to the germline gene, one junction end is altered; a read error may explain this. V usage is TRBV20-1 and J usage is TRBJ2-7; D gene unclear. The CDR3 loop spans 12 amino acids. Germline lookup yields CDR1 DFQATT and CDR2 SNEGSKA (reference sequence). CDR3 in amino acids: CSAREAPGSGDF. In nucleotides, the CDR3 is TGCAGTGCTAGAGAGGCGCCCGGGTCAGGAGACTTC.

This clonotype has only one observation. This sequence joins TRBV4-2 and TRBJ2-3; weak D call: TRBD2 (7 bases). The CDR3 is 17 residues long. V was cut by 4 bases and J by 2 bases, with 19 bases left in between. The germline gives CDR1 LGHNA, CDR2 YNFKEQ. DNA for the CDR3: TGTGCCAGCAGCCCGGAGGGGCGGGGGCACAACACAGATACGCAGTATTTT. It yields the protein CASSPEGRGHNTDTQYF.

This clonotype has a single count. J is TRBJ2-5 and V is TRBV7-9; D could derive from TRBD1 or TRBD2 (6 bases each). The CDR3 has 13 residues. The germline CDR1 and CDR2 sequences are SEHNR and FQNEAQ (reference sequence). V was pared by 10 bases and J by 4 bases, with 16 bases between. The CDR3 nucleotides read TGTGCCATCGACCGGGGGCCGGGAGAGACCCAGTACTTC. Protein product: CAIDRGPGETQYF. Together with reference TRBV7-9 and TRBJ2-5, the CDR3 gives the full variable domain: DTGVSQNPRHKITKRGQNVTFRCDPISEHNRLYWYRQTLGQGPEFLTYFQNEAQLEKSRLLSDRFSAERPKGSFSTLEIQRTEQGDSAMYLCAIDRGPGETQYFGPGTRLLVL.

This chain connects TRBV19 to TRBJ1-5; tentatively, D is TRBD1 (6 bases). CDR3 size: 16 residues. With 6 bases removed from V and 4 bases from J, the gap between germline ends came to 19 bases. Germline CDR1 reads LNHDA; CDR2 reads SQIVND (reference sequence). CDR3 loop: CASRPRGGTTNQPQHF. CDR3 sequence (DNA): TGTGCCAGTAGACCCAGGGGCGGGACCACGAATCAGCCCCAGCATTTT.

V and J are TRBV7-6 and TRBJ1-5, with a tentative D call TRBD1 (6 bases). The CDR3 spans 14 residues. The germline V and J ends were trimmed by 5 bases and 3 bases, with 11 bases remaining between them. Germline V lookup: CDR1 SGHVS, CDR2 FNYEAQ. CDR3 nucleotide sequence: TGTGCCAGCAGCCAAACAGGGCCCAATCAGCCCCAGCATTTT. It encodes CASSQTGPNQPQHF.

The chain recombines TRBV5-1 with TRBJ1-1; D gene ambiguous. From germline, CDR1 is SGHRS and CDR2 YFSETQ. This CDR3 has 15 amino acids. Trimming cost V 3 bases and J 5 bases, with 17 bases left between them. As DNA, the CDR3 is TGCGCCAGCAGCTCGGGTTCTTTTTCTGGTACTGAAGCTTTCTTT. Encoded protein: CASSSGSFSGTEAFF.

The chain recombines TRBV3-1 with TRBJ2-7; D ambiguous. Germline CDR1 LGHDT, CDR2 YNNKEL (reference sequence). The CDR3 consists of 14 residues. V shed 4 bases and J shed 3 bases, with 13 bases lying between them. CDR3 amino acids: CASSLDPVGYEQYF. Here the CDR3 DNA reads TGTGCCAGCAGCCTCGACCCGGTCGGCTACGAGCAGTACTTC.

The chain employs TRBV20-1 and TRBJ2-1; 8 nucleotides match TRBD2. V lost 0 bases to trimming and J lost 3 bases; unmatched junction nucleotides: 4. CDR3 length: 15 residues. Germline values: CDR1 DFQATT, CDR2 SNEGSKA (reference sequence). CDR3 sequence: CSARDPGGDYNEQFF. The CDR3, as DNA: TGCAGTGCTAGAGACCCGGGGGGGGACTACAATGAGCAGTTCTTC.

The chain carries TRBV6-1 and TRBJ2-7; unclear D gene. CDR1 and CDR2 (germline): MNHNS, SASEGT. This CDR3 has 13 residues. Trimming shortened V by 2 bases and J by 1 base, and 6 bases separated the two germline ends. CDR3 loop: CASSETDSYEQYF. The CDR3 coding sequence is TGTGCCAGCAGTGAAACGGATTCCTACGAGCAGTACTTC.

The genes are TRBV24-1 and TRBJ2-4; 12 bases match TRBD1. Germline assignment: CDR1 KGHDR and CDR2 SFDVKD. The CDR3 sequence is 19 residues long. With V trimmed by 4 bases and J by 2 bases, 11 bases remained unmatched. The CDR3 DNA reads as TGTGCCACCAGTGACCACGGGTGGGGACAGGGGGCAACCAAAAACATTCAGTACTTC. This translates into CATSDHGWGQGATKNIQYF.

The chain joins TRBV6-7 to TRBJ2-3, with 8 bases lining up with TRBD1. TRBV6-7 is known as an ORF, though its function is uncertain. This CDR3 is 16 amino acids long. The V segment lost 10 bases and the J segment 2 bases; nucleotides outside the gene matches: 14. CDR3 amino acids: CAKRLHRGFNTDTQYF. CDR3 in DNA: TGTGCCAAACGACTACACAGGGGGTTTAACACAGATACGCAGTATTTT.

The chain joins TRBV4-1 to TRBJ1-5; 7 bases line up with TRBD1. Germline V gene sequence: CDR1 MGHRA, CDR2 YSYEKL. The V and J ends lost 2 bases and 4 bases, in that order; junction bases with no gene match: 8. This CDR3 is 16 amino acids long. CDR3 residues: CASSQLKGTANQPQHF. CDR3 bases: TGCGCCAGCAGCCAACTAAAAGGGACAGCTAATCAGCCCCAGCATTTT.

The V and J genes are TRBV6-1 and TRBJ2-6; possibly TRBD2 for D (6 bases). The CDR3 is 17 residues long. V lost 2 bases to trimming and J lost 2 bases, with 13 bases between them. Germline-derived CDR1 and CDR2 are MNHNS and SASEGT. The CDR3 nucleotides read TGTGCCAGCAGTGAAAAGTGGGAGGTTGCTGGGGCCAACGTCCTGACTTTC. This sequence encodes CASSEKWEVAGANVLTF.

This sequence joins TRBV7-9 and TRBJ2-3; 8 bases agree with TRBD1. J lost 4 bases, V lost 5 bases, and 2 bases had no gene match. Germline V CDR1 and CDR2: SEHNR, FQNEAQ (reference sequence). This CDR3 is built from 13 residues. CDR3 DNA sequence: TGTGCCAGCAGCCGGGACAGGTCAGATACGCAGTATTTT. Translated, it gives CASSRDRSDTQYF.

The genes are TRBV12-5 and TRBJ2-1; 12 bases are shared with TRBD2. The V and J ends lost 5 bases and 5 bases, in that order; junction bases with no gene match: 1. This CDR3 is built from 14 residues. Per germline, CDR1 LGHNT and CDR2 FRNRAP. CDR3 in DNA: TGTGCTAGTGGTAGACTAGCGGGGGACAATGAGCAGTTCTTC. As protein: CASGRLAGDNEQFF. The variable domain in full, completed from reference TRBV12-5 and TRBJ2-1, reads DARVTQTPRHKVTEMGQEVTMRCQPILGHNTVFWYRQTMMQGLELLAYFRNRAPLDDSGMPKDRFSAEMPDATLATLKIQPSEPRDSAVYFCASGRLAGDNEQFFGPGTRLTVL.

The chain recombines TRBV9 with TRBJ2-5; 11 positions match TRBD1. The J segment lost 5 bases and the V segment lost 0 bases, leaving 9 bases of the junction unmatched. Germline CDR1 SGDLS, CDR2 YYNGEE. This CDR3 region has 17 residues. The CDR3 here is CASSVAGGQGAGETQYF. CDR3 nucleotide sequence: TGTGCCAGCAGCGTAGCAGGTGGACAGGGGGCCGGGGAGACCCAGTACTTC.

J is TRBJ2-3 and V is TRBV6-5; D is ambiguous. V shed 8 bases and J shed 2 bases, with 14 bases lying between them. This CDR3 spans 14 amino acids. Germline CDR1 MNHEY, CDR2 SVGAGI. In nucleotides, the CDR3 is TGTGCCAGCCGCAACTCGATAAACACAGATACGCAGTATTTT. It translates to CASRNSINTDTQYF.